Listed here is a single TCR beta chain. The V end was cut by 8 bases, the J end by 4 bases, with 18 bases between. The germline V gene encodes CDR1 MGHDK and CDR2 SYGVNS. CDR3 length: 16 residues. Sequencing involved patients with CD8+CD57+ cell expansion previously shown by flow cytometry. These data are taken from a study of CD8+CD57+ T cells in acquired aplastic anemia. Investigators profiled TCR beta VDJ and CDR3 from genomic DNA template. TCRdb itself ran the reads through MiXCR, one entry per CDR3 protein. The sample lists 210,000 or so distinct CDR3 sequences; about half were seen once. The sequence was collected from a human donor with aplastic anemia. The J gene is TRBJ1-6, the V gene TRBV25-1, with D perhaps matching TRBD1 (6 bases). The sequenced sample consisted of sorted CD4+, CD8+, or CD8+CD57+ T cells (not recorded which) from PBMCs. CDR3 nucleotides: TGTGCCAGCTGCAGGGGATCGACGTCTTATAATTCACCCCTCCACTTT. Protein: CASCRGSTSYNSPLHF.